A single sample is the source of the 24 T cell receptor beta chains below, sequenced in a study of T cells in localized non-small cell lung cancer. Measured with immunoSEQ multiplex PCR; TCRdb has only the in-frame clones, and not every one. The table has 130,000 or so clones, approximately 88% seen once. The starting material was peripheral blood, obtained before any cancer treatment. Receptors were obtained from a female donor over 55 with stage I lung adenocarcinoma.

CDR3 in amino acids: CASTRRGVEAFF. CDR3 sequence (DNA): TGTGCCAGTACCCGGAGGGGCGTTGAAGCTTTCTTT. V gene TRBV19 combines with J gene TRBJ1-1, with D possibly TRBD1 on 5 matching bases. Looked up from germline, CDR1 is LNHDA and CDR2 is SQIVND (reference sequence). The germline V and J ends were trimmed by 7 bases and 7 bases, with 13 bases remaining between them. The CDR3 is made up of 12 amino acids.

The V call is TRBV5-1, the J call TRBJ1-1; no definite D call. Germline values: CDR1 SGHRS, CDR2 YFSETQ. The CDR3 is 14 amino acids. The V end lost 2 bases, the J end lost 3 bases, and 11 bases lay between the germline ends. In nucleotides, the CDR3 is TGCGCCAGCAGCTTTAAGTCGGTGGACACTGAAGCTTTCTTT. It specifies CASSFKSVDTEAFF.

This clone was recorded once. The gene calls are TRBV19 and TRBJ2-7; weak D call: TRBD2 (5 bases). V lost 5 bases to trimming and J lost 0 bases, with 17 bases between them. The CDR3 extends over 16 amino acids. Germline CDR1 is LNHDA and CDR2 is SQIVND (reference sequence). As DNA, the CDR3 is TGTGCCAGTAGTTTCCCTCGCGGGTCTACCTCCTACGAGCAGTACTTC. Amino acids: CASSFPRGSTSYEQYF.

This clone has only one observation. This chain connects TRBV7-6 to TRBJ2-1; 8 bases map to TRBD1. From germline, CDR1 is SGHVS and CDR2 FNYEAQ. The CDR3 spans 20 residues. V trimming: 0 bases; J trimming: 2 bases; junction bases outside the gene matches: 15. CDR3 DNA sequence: TGTGCCAGCAGCTTAGCGCTAAACATCGCCGGGACAGGAACCTACAATGAGCAGTTCTTC. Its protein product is CASSLALNIAGTGTYNEQFF.

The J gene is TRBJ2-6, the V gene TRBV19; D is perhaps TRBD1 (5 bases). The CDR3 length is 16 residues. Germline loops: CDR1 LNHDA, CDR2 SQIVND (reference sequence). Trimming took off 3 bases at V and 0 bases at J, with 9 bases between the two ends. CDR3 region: CASSILGLSGANVLTF. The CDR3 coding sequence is TGTGCCAGTAGTATTTTGGGGCTCTCTGGGGCCAACGTCCTGACTTTC.

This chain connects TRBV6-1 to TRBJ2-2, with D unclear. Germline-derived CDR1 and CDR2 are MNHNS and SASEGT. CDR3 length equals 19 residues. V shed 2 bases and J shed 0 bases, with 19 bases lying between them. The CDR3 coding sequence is TGTGCCAGCAGTGAACGTCAGCACTTACCCCTCGCGAACACCGGGGAGCTGTTTTTT. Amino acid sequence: CASSERQHLPLANTGELFF.

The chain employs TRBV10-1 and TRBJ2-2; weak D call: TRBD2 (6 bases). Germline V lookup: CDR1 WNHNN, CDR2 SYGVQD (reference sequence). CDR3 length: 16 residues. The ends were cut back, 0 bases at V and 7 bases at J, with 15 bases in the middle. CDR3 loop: CASSESRRGWDGELFF. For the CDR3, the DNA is TGCGCCAGCAGTGAGTCCAGGCGGGGATGGGACGGGGAGCTGTTTTTT.

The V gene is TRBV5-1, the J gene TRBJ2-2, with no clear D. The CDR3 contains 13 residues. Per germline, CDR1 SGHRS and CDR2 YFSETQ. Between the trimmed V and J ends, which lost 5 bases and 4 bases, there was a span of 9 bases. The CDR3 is CASSRAATGELFF. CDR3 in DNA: TGCGCCAGCAGTAGGGCGGCCACCGGGGAGCTGTTTTTT.

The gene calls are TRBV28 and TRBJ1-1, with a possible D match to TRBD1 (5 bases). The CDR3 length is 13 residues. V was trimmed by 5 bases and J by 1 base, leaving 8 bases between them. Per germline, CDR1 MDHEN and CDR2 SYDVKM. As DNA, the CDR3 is TGTGCCAGCAGTCGAGACAGGAACACTGAAGCTTTCTTT. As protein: CASSRDRNTEAFF. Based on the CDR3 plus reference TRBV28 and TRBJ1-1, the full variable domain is DVKVTQSSRYLVKRTGEKVFLECVQDMDHENMFWYRQDPGLGLRLIYFSYDVKMKEKGDIPEGYSVSREKKERFSLILESASTNQTSMYLCASSRDRNTEAFFGQGTRLTVV.

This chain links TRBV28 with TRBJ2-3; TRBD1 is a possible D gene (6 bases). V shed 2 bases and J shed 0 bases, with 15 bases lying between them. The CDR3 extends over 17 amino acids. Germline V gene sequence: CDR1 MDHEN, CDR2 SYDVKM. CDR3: CASSLTSTGASTDTQYF. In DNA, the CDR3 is TGTGCCAGCAGTTTAACGTCGACAGGAGCTAGCACAGATACGCAGTATTTT.

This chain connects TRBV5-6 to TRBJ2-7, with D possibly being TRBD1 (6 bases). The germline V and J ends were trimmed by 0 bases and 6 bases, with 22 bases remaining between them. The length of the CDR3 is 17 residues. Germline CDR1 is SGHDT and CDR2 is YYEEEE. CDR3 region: CASSLGGPDQPGTEQYF. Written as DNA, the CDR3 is TGTGCCAGCAGCTTGGGGGGGCCCGACCAGCCAGGGACCGAGCAGTACTTC.

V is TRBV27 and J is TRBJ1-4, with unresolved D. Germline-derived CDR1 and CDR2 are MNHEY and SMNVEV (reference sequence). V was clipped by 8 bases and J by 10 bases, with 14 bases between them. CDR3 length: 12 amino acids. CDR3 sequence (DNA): TGTGCCAGCGGATCCTCGGTCACAAAACTGTTTTTT. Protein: CASGSSVTKLFF.

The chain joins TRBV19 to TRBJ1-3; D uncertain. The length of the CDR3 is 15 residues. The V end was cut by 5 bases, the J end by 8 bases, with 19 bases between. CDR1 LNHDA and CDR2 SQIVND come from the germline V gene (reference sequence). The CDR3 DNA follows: TGTGCCAGTAGTTTTGGACTACCGACGGGAGACACCATATATTTT. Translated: CASSFGLPTGDTIYF.

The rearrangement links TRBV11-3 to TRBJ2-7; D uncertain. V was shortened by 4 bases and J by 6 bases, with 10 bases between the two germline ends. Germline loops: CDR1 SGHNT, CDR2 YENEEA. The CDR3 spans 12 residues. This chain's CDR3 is CASSSTALEQYF. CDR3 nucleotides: TGTGCCAGCAGCTCTACAGCGCTCGAGCAGTACTTC.

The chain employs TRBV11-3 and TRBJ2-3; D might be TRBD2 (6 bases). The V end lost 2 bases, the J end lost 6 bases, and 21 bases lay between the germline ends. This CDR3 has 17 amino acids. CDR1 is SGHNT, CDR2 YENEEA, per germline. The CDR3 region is CASSLRASGPFVDTQYF. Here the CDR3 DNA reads TGTGCCAGCAGCTTAAGGGCCAGCGGGCCCTTCGTCGATACGCAGTATTTT. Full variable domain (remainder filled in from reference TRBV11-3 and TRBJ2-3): EAGVVQSPRYKIIEKKQPVAFWCNPISGHNTLYWYLQNLGQGPELLIRYENEEAVDDSQLPKDRFSAERLKGVDSTLKIQPAELGDSAVYLCASSLRASGPFVDTQYFGPGTRLTVL.

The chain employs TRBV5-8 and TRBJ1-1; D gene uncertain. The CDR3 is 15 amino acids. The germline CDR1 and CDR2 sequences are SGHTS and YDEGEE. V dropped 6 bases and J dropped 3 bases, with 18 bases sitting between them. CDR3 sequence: CASTPLGTRYTEAFF. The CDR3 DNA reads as TGTGCCAGCACCCCCTTGGGTACTAGGTACACTGAAGCTTTCTTT.

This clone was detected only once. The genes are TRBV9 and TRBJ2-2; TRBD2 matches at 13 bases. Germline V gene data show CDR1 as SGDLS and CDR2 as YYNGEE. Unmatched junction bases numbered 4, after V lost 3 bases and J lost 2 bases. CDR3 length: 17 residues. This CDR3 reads CASSAGLAGLNTGELFF. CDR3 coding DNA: TGTGCCAGCAGCGCGGGACTAGCGGGACTAAACACCGGGGAGCTGTTTTTT.

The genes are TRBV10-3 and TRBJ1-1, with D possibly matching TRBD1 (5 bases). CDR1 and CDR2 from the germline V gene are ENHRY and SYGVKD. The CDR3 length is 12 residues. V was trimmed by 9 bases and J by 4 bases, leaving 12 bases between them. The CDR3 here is CAIGAQGTEAFF. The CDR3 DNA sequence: TGTGCCATAGGAGCTCAGGGCACTGAAGCTTTCTTT.

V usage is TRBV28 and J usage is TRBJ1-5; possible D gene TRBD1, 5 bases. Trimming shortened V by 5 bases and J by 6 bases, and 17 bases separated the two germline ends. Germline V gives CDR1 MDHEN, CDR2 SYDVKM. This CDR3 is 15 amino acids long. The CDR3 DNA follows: TGTGCCAGCAGTCCCCAACAGGCCGGGGGTCAGCCCCAGCATTTT. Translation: CASSPQQAGGQPQHF.

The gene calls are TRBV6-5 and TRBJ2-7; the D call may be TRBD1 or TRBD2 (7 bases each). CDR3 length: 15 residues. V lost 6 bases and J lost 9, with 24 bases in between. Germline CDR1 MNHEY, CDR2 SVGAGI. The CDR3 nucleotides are TGTGCCAGCAGCTCCATGAGACAGGGAGGGTCGTTGCAGTACTTC. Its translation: CASSSMRQGGSLQYF.

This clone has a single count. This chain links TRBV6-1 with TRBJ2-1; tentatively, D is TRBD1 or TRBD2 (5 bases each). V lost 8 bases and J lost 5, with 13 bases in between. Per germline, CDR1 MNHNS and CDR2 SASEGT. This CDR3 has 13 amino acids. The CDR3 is CASSTGTHNEQFF. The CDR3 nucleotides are TGTGCCAGCTCGACCGGGACCCACAATGAGCAGTTCTTC.

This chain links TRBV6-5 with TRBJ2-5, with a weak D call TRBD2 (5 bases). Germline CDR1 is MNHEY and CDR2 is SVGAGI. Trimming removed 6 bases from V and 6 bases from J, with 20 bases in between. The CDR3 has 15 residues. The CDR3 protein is CASSPSGGVEKTQYF. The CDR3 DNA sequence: TGTGCCAGCAGCCCAAGCGGTGGGGTCGAGAAGACCCAGTACTTC.

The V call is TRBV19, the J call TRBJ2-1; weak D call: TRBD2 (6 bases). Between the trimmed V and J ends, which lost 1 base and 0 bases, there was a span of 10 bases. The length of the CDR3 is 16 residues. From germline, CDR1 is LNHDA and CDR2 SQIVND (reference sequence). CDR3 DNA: TGTGCCAGTAGTATAGTTGCGGGACTCTCCTACAATGAGCAGTTCTTC. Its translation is CASSIVAGLSYNEQFF.

DNA of the CDR3: TGTGCCAGCAGCTTAATCACCGGGACTAGCGGGAGTGGGAATGAGCAGTTCTTC. Protein sequence: CASSLITGTSGSGNEQFF. The J gene is TRBJ2-1, the V gene TRBV11-3; TRBD2 matches at 14 bases. There are 18 residues in the CDR3. With 2 bases clipped from V and 7 bases from J, the junction kept 10 bases outside the gene matches. Germline assignment: CDR1 SGHNT and CDR2 YENEEA.